This paragraph reports one T cell receptor (beta chain). It lacks a known antigen. Base qualities were left out, and no much larger clone turns up one base away. Ficoll-Paque density gradient centrifugation was the method used to isolate PBMCs. The data were produced on an Illumina NovaSeq 6000. Using 5'RACE with constant-segment primers, TCRalpha and TCRbeta cDNA libraries were constructed, with sample barcodes and unique molecular identifiers added in the process. Trizol reagent was used to extract RNA from every sample. Libraries were amplified in two PCR steps, with a second sample barcode and Illumina TruSeq adapters added in the second step. The libraries were sequenced on an Illumina NovaSeq using 2 x 150 bp paired-end reads. Processing in the source paper ran as follows. With migec v1.2.7, reads were demultiplexed and then collapsed into UMI-guided consensus sequences. Using mixcr v2.1.11, UMI consensuses were aligned to TRA and TRB V and J templates and then assembled into clonotypes. A clonotype was counted as expanded or contracted only if both edgeR and NoisET called the change significant, with noise models trained on biological replicates. edgeR calls used a false discovery rate-adjusted p below 0.01 and a log2 fold-change threshold of 1. As an exploratory analysis of dynamics, max-normalized trajectories of the 1000 most abundant clonotypes were examined by PCA with hierarchical clustering. Each responding clone was given a CD4 or CD8 phenotype based on the CD4+ and CD8+ repertoires, which had been sequenced separately. TCRdb trimmed the raw reads at Q25, called clones with MiXCR and kept productive beta chains. Entries that share a CDR3 protein sequence are merged under the most common genes and DNA. For this entry, the V and J calls and clone size follow TCRdb and not the study's own pipeline. Here the sample has 550,000 to 700,000 distinct CDR3 sequences; 15% to 20% occur a single time. The leading ten clones occupy just over 8% of the sample.

This record belongs to a study of T-cell memory formation after mild COVID-19 (dated by TCRdb to about 2021). Notes on the research overall: TCR sequence clusters from the two donors were largely donor specific. Two young, previously healthy adult volunteers made up the cohort, one male and one female. In a couple of donors, T-cell clones that expanded and contracted after mild COVID-19 were followed by sequencing TCRalpha and TCRbeta repertoires longitudinally.

Trimming at the junction amounts to 5 bases on V and 0 bases on J, and the germline ends lie 14 bases apart. Inclusive of the bounding cysteine and phenylalanine, the CDR3 is 16 residues long. Only the CDR3 portion is preserved as DNA: 48 bases, with reading frame beginning at the first base. Per the germline V gene, SGHTA is the CDR1 and FQGNSA is the CDR2. Overall results and qualifications from the work: Contracting CD4+ clones turned up mainly in the CM and EM memory subsets, whereas EMRA was where CD8+ clones were enriched. Clones that contracted from day 15 to 85 showed balanced CD4/CD8 phenotypes, whereas a second wave of clones that expanded from day 15 to 37 leaned towards CD4+. The study covered only two mild cases, and larger cohorts including severe cases with pre-infection samples were considered necessary. The detection of some responding clones in pre-infection memory suggests that pre-existing cross-reactive memory T cells joined the SARS-CoV-2 response. SARS-CoV-2 specificity was not confirmed for the second-wave clones peaking on day 37.

The V and J genes are TRBV7-2 and TRBJ1-3, with the D gene not confidently named. Material: PBMCs or a T cell subset sorted from them (not recorded which). The receptor was derived from an adult woman who had mild COVID-19 (a few samples of this study predate the infection). The sample titles of this study are shuffled in the database, so cell type and time point are left out; the donor was told from shared clones. The bases are TGTGCCAGCAGCGCCGTCCCCAGAGTCTCTGGAAACACCATATATTTT. Its protein is CASSAVPRVSGNTIYF.